One and the same sample provided the 14 T cell receptor beta chains below, sequenced in a study of T-cell memory formation after mild COVID-19. TCRdb processed the 5' RACE reads anew with MiXCR; each CDR3 protein has one entry. The data show 300,000 to 400,000 distinct CDR3 sequences, roughly 14% seen once. The sample comprised PBMCs or a T cell subset sorted from them (not recorded which). These receptors came from a man younger than 35 who had mild COVID-19 (a few samples of this study predate the infection). Cell type and time point are not known.

The rearrangement joins TRBV29-1 to TRBJ2-2; the match to TRBD2 covers 9 bases. This CDR3 has 13 amino acids. V gave up 7 bases and J gave up 6 bases; unmatched junction bases: 6. Germline loops: CDR1 SQVTM, CDR2 ANQGSEA. The DNA for the CDR3 is TGCAGCGGCGGGGGGGATAGGGCCGGGGAGCTGTTTTTT. Its protein is CSGGGDRAGELFF.

V and J are TRBV7-6 and TRBJ1-4; no reliable D call. The V end lost 1 base, the J end lost 7 bases, and 13 bases lay between the germline ends. Germline V gene sequence: CDR1 SGHVS, CDR2 FNYEAQ. There are 15 residues in the CDR3. The CDR3 region has the DNA TGTGCCAGCAGCTTAGGGTTCGGGCTTCCTGAAAAACTGTTTTTT. Translating gives CASSLGFGLPEKLFF.

As to this clonotype: This may be a read error: a much more frequent sequence differs by one nucleotide. This chain connects TRBV7-9 to TRBJ2-1; D possibly corresponds to TRBD2 (5 bases). Germline V gene lookup returns CDR1 SEHNR and CDR2 FQNEAQ (reference sequence). The CDR3 has 14 residues. V lost 4 bases and J 4 bases, leaving 11 bases between the germline ends. In DNA, the CDR3 is TGTGCCAGCAGCTCAGTAGCGTGGTACAATGAGCAGTTCTTC. Translating gives CASSSVAWYNEQFF.

This clonotype was picked up a small number of times. V usage is TRBV12-3 or TRBV12-4 and J usage is TRBJ2-7; no clear D gene. This CDR3 is 12 amino acids long. V was shortened by 1 base and J by 6 bases, with 7 bases between the two germline ends. CDR3 nucleotides: TGTGCCAGCAGTTTAGATGGCTCCGAGCAGTACGTC. It codes for CASSLDGSEQYV.

The V call is TRBV5-1, the J call TRBJ2-5, with TRBD2 as a possible D gene (7 bases). Trimming pared 4 bases from V and 3 bases from J, leaving 13 bases between. Germline V gene lookup returns CDR1 SGHRS and CDR2 YFSETQ. The length of the CDR3 is 14 residues. The CDR3 DNA sequence: TGCGCCAGCAGCCGGAGGGGGGGCGAAGAGACCCAGTACTTC. This codes for CASSRRGGEETQYF.

This clonotype was picked up many times. CDR3 protein: CASSASSGGTDTQYF. The CDR3 DNA reads TGTGCCAGCAGTGCCTCTAGCGGGGGGACAGATACGCAGTATTTT. This chain uses TRBV6-4 with TRBJ2-3, with 11 bases identical to TRBD2. This CDR3 is 15 amino acids long. V gave up 4 bases and J gave up 3 bases; unmatched junction bases: 3. Per germline, CDR1 MRHNA and CDR2 SNTAGT.

The chain links TRBV2 to TRBJ2-5; D not resolved. Germline loops: CDR1 SNHLY, CDR2 FYNNEI. V was cut by 4 bases and J by 0 bases, with 12 bases left in between. This CDR3 spans 15 amino acids. The CDR3 sequence is CASSASARYQETQYF. CDR3 in DNA: TGTGCCAGCAGTGCTTCAGCGAGGTACCAAGAGACCCAGTACTTC.

A word on this clonotype: One base away lies a much larger clone, so this may be a sequencing read error. V gene TRBV7-2 combines with J gene TRBJ2-3; TRBD1 agrees at 9 bases. The CDR3 is made up of 15 amino acids. CDR1 and CDR2 (germline): SGHTA, FQGNSA. Written as DNA, the CDR3 is TGTGCCAGCAGCCCCCAGGGACAGGGCACATATACGCAGTATTTT. Encoded protein: CASSPQGQGTYTQYF. The variable domain in full, completed from reference TRBV7-2 and TRBJ2-3, reads GAGVSQSPSNKVTEKGKDVELRCDPISGHTALYWYRQSLGQGLEFLIYFQGNSAPDKSGLPSDRFSAERTGGSVSTLTIQRTQQEDSAVYLCASSPQGQGTYTQYFGPGTRLTVL.

This clonotype came up a few times. The junction does not match germline at one end; this may be a read error. The CDR3 DNA follows: TGCGCCAGCAGCGAAGAGCTCACGGACAGGGGGCTTTATACGCAGTATTTT. Its translation is CASSEELTDRGLYTQYF. This chain connects TRBV4-3 to TRBJ2-3, with TRBD1 matching 11 bases. The CDR3 is made up of 17 amino acids. CDR1 LGHNA and CDR2 YSLEER come from the germline V gene.

This clonotype was detected a few times. The chain joins TRBV20-1 to TRBJ2-7, with 7 bases that match TRBD2. Germline V CDR1 and CDR2: DFQATT, SNEGSKA (reference sequence). This CDR3 has 12 amino acids. Trimming removed 3 bases from V and 6 bases from J; junction bases left unmatched: 5. CDR3 sequence: CSARRGSGEQYF. The CDR3, as DNA: TGCAGTGCTAGGCGGGGGTCGGGCGAGCAGTACTTC.

The chain is built from TRBV5-1 and TRBJ1-1; possibly TRBD1 for D (5 bases). This CDR3 has 22 amino acids. Germline V lookup: CDR1 SGHRS, CDR2 YFSETQ. V was trimmed by 0 bases and J by 2 bases, leaving 32 bases between them. CDR3: CASSLDISREGIWAGLNTEAFF. CDR3 in DNA: TGCGCCAGCAGCTTGGATATTAGCAGGGAAGGTATTTGGGCCGGATTAAACACTGAAGCTTTCTTT. The full variable domain, in which reference TRBV5-1 and TRBJ1-1 provide the parts outside the CDR3, is KAGVTQTPRYLIKTRGQQVTLSCSPISGHRSVSWYQQTPGQGLQFLFEYFSETQRNKGNFPGRFSGRQFSNSRSEMNVSTLELGDSALYLCASSLDISREGIWAGLNTEAFFGQGTRLTVV.

This clonotype was picked up a small number of times. The chain couples TRBV7-9 to TRBJ1-1; D is possibly TRBD1 (5 bases). The CDR3 has 15 residues. Deletions cut 6 bases from V and 4 bases from J, with 18 bases between. Germline CDR1 reads SEHNR; CDR2 reads FQNEAQ (reference sequence). The CDR3 loop reads CASRSAGKGGTEAFF. DNA for the CDR3: TGTGCCAGCAGATCGGCAGGGAAGGGCGGCACTGAAGCTTTCTTT.

V gene TRBV27 combines with J gene TRBJ1-4, with unresolved D. The CDR3 length is 15 residues. Germline values: CDR1 MNHEY, CDR2 SMNVEV (reference sequence). V shed 2 bases and J shed 5 bases, with 12 bases lying between them. CDR3 region: CASSLTWQMNEKLFF. The CDR3 region has the DNA TGTGCCAGCAGTTTAACGTGGCAGATGAATGAAAAACTGTTTTTT.

This clonotype was seen more than once but under ten times. V gene TRBV6-5 combines with J gene TRBJ2-7; 7 bases match TRBD2. The CDR3 sequence is 15 residues long. Germline V gene lookup returns CDR1 MNHEY and CDR2 SVGAGI. J was trimmed by 1 base and V by 7 bases; bases with no gene match: 10. CDR3 residues: CASNTLGGGSYEQYF. CDR3 DNA sequence: TGTGCCAGCAACACCTTGGGGGGGGGTTCCTACGAGCAGTACTTC.